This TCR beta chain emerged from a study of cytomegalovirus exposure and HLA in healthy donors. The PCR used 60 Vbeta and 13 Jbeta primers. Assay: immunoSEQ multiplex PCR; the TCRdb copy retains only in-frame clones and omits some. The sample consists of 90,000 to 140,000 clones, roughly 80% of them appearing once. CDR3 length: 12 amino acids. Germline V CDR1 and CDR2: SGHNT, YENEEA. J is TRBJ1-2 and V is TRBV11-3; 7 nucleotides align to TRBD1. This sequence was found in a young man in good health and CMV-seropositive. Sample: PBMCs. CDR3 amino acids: CGQGTLPDGYTF. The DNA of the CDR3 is TGTGGACAGGGAACACTCCCTGATGGCTACACCTTC.